This T cell receptor (beta chain) was sequenced during a study of cytomegalovirus exposure and HLA in healthy donors. Study-wide findings and caveats: In a later analysis, donors in an Asian-associated ancestry cluster reportedly had fewer N-insertions in productive TCRs than the cohort mean.

In germline, CDR1 is LGHNA, CDR2 YNFKEQ. The V end lost 4 bases, the J end lost 2 bases, and 13 bases lay between the germline ends. This CDR3 spans 15 amino acids. The PCR made use of 60 Vbeta and 13 Jbeta primers. Produced via immunoSEQ multiplex PCR; TCRdb's table is partial and in-frame only. The sample gives approximately 150,000 clones, 68% of which show up once; less than 1.5% is in the top ten. To note about this clone: The antigen is unknown.

When sampled, the donors appeared nominally healthy, though they likely had unrecorded immune exposures. This clonotype was obtained from a man in his fifties or sixties in good health and CMV-seronegative. The genes are TRBV4-2 and TRBJ2-3, with D tentatively TRBD1 (6 bases). Input material: PBMCs. The CDR3 loop is CASSLSDSYTDTQYF. Here the CDR3 DNA reads TGTGCCAGCAGCCTTTCGGACAGCTACACAGATACGCAGTATTTT.